Reported below is one T cell receptor (beta chain). These data belong to a study of blood T cell repertoires in COVID-19. Background on the study: Donors in the United States, Italy and Spain gave samples during acute or convalescent COVID-19. PBMCs, B-cell-depleted T cells, or T cells provided the cDNA or gDNA that made up the material.

Original processing notes: Amplification of reference gene primers provided the estimated nucleated cell counts. Only in-frame clones appear in the TCRdb table, and some are missing; sequencing was by immunoSEQ multiplex PCR. Clonal size and the V and J genes are those of that table, whereas D and trimming came from the DNA. Among more than 300,000 clones listed, about 90% were seen once. This clonotype originated in a woman aged 70-85 years with COVID-19, enrolled during active disease. Source material: peripheral blood.

CDR3 loop: CAWIPGLAGGHEQFF. The CDR3 DNA is TGTGCCTGGATCCCAGGACTAGCGGGGGGGCATGAGCAGTTCTTC. V gene TRBV30 combines with J gene TRBJ2-1, with TRBD2 matching over 15 bases. The germline CDR1 and CDR2 sequences are GTSNPN and SVGIG (reference sequence). Losses at the gene ends were 4 bases for V and 8 bases for J; bases not matched to a gene: 6. The CDR3 sequence is 15 residues long.